The present T cell receptor (beta chain) was sequenced within a study of beta chain features in type 1 diabetes. The study, taken as a whole, reports: The study notes PCR might favor shorter templates equally in patients and controls. Patients showed naive, central memory and Treg TCRB repertoires that appeared more similar than those of healthy donors.

Germline lookup yields CDR1 SGDLS and CDR2 YYNGEE. This CDR3 comprises 16 residues. V gave up 4 bases and J gave up 8 bases; unmatched junction bases: 12. This clone turned up a few times. The antigen is unknown. Blood was drawn once from each donor into heparinised tubes. The draws averaged about 120 mL. Reverse transcribing all isolated RNA meant expressed TCRB transcripts were sequenced. The repertoire was sequenced with immunoSEQ multiplex PCR; TCRdb's copy has only in-frame clones and lacks some. The sample shows more than 110,000 clones, 6.9% of them seen only once. The gene calls are TRBV9 and TRBJ2-1; 10 bases align to TRBD2. The sequencing input was central memory CD4+ T cells from blood. This receptor was taken from a woman aged 25 to 45 in good health. The CDR3 DNA reads as TGTGCCAGCAGCACCCAAGCGGGAGGGCTCACCCATGAGCAGTTCTTC. This gives the protein CASSTQAGGLTHEQFF.